A selection of T cell receptor beta chains follows, all from one sample in a study of T cells in Graves' hyperthyroidism and ophthalmopathy. TCRdb analysed the multiplex PCR reads with MiXCR anew, one entry per CDR3 protein. The table includes about 560,000 distinct CDR3 sequences, about a sixth detected once. The specimen was blood. These receptors came from a woman aged 18-29 years with Graves' hyperthyroidism. CDR3s include the opening cysteine and the closing phenylalanine or tryptophan. Clone size appears in some rows only: once, few, many, or a class for an expanded clone.

J: TRBJ2-1; size: NA; V: TRBV7-9; CDR3: CASSPRGRDEQFF
J: TRBJ2-5; size: many; V: TRBV28; CDR3: CATNSQGFRQETQYF
J: TRBJ2-1; size: many; V: TRBV11-3; CDR3: CASSRLAGDLGEQFF
J: TRBJ2-1; size: NA; V: TRBV7-9; CDR3: CASSLGTSGRSDEQFF
J: TRBJ1-6; size: NA; V: TRBV19; CDR3: CASSIAPVAPPYNSPLHF
J: TRBJ2-7; size: many; V: TRBV7-9; CDR3: CASSPDRKSNYEQYF
J: TRBJ1-2; size: many; V: TRBV2; CDR3: CASKYRVYTF
J: TRBJ1-5; size: many; V: TRBV27; CDR3: CASSFIGNQPQHF
J: TRBJ1-1; size: many; V: TRBV5-6; CDR3: CASSQDRVIRSEAFF
J: TRBJ2-5; size: many; V: TRBV6-1; CDR3: CASRTSGGASETQYF
J: TRBJ2-7; size: NA; V: TRBV19; CDR3: CASSIIAGTYEQYF
J: TRBJ2-5; size: NA; V: TRBV7-2; CDR3: CASSRKRGALGETQYF
J: TRBJ1-4; size: many; V: TRBV2; CDR3: CASNVGSKLFF
J: TRBJ2-1; size: NA; V: TRBV5-4; CDR3: CASRRVEGPNEQFF
J: TRBJ2-3; size: NA; V: TRBV11-2; CDR3: CASSLQVPGLAGGTDTQYF
J: TRBJ1-2; size: many; V: TRBV2; CDR3: CASSGPSTNFGYTF
J: TRBJ1-1; size: many; V: TRBV20-1; CDR3: CSARPGVVGTEAFF
J: TRBJ2-1; size: NA; V: TRBV4-3; CDR3: CASSQGGGYNEQFF
J: TRBJ2-1; size: NA; V: TRBV28; CDR3: CASSGLAGEHNEQFF
J: TRBJ2-7; size: NA; V: TRBV7-9; CDR3: CASSSYLGGGSSYEQYF
J: TRBJ2-1; size: few; V: TRBV9; CDR3: CASSVGSTYNEQFF
J: TRBJ1-2; size: once; V: TRBV20-1; CDR3: CSASYRGGLGYTF
J: TRBJ1-2; size: NA; V: TRBV6-2/TRBV6-3; CDR3: CASSYSTGLVGYGYTF
J: TRBJ2-5; size: few; V: TRBV20-1; CDR3: CSLAGAGETQYF
J: TRBJ1-3; size: few; V: TRBV9; CDR3: CASSVEGTGGNTIYF
J: TRBJ1-5; size: few; V: TRBV5-1; CDR3: CASSLDGGHQPQHF
J: TRBJ2-1; size: NA; V: TRBV20-1; CDR3: CSAPDRDNEQFF
J: TRBJ2-3; size: many; V: TRBV7-9; CDR3: CASSLGGYTSELYTDTQYF
J: TRBJ2-5; size: many; V: TRBV5-6; CDR3: CASSFSYGRYQETQYF
J: TRBJ1-5; size: NA; V: TRBV7-3; CDR3: CASSLGFIQPQHF
J: TRBJ2-7; size: many; V: TRBV28; CDR3: CASSLAGGGVREQYF
J: TRBJ2-1; size: NA; V: TRBV4-3; CDR3: CASSQDAGTSYNEQFF
J: TRBJ1-5; size: many; V: TRBV24-1; CDR3: CATSDRGPPGEPQHF
J: TRBJ2-7; size: NA; V: TRBV5-1; CDR3: CASSFPPGQGPDEQYF
J: TRBJ1-1; size: many; V: TRBV6-1; CDR3: CASKGGNTEAFF
J: TRBJ1-1; size: many; V: TRBV20-1; CDR3: CSARDRVAEAFF
J: TRBJ2-2; size: many; V: TRBV24-1; CDR3: CATSDFRIRSGTRDTGELFF
J: TRBJ2-1; size: NA; V: TRBV7-2; CDR3: CASRLGLADYNEQFF
J: TRBJ2-7; size: many; V: TRBV9; CDR3: CASSPEGQGAREQYF
J: TRBJ1-1; size: many; V: TRBV6-1; CDR3: CASRTWTVNTEAFF
J: TRBJ2-1; size: NA; V: TRBV24-1; CDR3: CATSDLQVRGGNEQFF
J: TRBJ2-7; size: NA; V: TRBV14; CDR3: CASSPYDSGRAGYEQYF
J: TRBJ2-7; size: few; V: TRBV10-3; CDR3: CATGGGELSYEQYF
J: TRBJ2-7; size: NA; V: TRBV6-1; CDR3: CASSEGSFSSYEQYF
J: TRBJ2-5; size: NA; V: TRBV6-2/TRBV6-3; CDR3: CASSAEKTQYF
J: TRBJ2-7; size: many; V: TRBV12-5; CDR3: CASGLVVDLSYEQYF